The rows below give T cell receptor beta chains drawn from one sample of a study of blood T cells in healthy people across ages. From the 5' RACE reads, TCRdb called clonotypes with MiXCR, one entry per CDR3 protein. The sample carries more than 650,000 distinct CDR3 sequences, about 48% recorded once. Sequenced input: blood. The receptors originated from a man older than 75 in good health. Each CDR3 is given with its conserved first and last residue. The D gene is left open where the match is weak. Clone size is stated in some rows and not others, as once, few, many or a class when expanded.

D gene	J gene	clone size	V gene	CDR3 protein	CDR3 DNA
NA	TRBJ1-1	NA	TRBV13	CASSLEPRREAFF	TGTGCCAGCAGCTTAGAACCCCGCCGTGAAGCTTTCTTT
NA	TRBJ1-1	NA	TRBV5-1	CASSRGRVNTEAFF	TGCGCCAGCAGCAGGGGAAGGGTTAACACTGAAGCTTTCTTT
NA	TRBJ2-7	NA	TRBV2	CASRRQGDRYEQYF	TGTGCCAGCAGGCGCCAAGGGGACCGCTACGAGCAGTACTTC
NA	TRBJ2-3	NA	TRBV27	CASSFRGNTQYF	TGTGCCAGCAGTTTTAGGGGGAATACGCAGTATTTT
TRBD2	TRBJ2-1	NA	TRBV7-2	CASSLSRSGSMYEQFF	TGTGCCAGCAGCTTAAGTCGTAGCGGGAGTATGTATGAGCAGTTCTTC
NA	TRBJ2-1	NA	TRBV7-2	CASSTTPSYNEQFF	TGTGCCAGCTCAACCACTCCCTCCTACAATGAGCAGTTCTTC
NA	TRBJ2-3	NA	TRBV9	CASSPDRTTTDTQYF	TGTGCCAGCAGCCCAGACAGGACAACCACAGATACGCAGTATTTT
NA	TRBJ1-2	once	TRBV20-1	CSASGSAGYDGYTF	TGCAGTGCTAGCGGATCGGCAGGGTACGATGGCTACACCTTC
NA	TRBJ1-5	NA	TRBV28	CASSQRWDQPQHF	TGTGCCAGCAGCCAAAGGTGGGACCAGCCCCAGCATTTT
NA	TRBJ2-7	NA	TRBV14	CASSQQGHLNEQYF	TGTGCCAGCAGCCAACAGGGCCACCTCAACGAGCAGTACTTC
TRBD2	TRBJ2-4	NA	TRBV2	CASSEALAGRGIQYF	TGTGCCAGCAGTGAAGCCCTAGCGGGGAGGGGCATTCAGTACTTC
TRBD2	TRBJ2-1	NA	TRBV20-1	CSARSGLAGGFTYNEQFF	TGCAGTGCTAGGTCGGGACTAGCGGGAGGGTTCACCTACAATGAGCAGTTCTTC
NA	TRBJ2-5	NA	TRBV12-3/TRBV12-4	CASSLTQGVETQYF	TGTGCCAGCAGTCTTACTCAGGGTGTTGAGACCCAGTACTTC
TRBD2	TRBJ2-1	few	TRBV7-9	CASSPLGGRTYNEQFF	TGTGCCAGCAGCCCCCTTGGCGGGAGGACTTACAATGAGCAGTTCTTC
NA	TRBJ2-3	few	TRBV7-9	CASSLKAGADTQYF	TGTGCCAGCAGCTTAAAGGCAGGGGCAGATACGCAGTATTTT
TRBD1	TRBJ2-7	NA	TRBV12-3/TRBV12-4	CASSLLQGNEQYF	TGTGCCAGCAGTTTACTACAGGGGAACGAGCAGTACTTC
TRBD1	TRBJ1-5	NA	TRBV20-1	CSARIRDRPNQPQHF	TGCAGTGCTAGAATCCGGGACAGGCCTAATCAGCCCCAGCATTTT
TRBD2	TRBJ2-1	few	TRBV20-1	CSATSTLAVNNEQFF	TGCAGTGCTACCAGCACACTAGCGGTGAACAATGAGCAGTTCTTC
TRBD1	TRBJ2-5	NA	TRBV24-1	CATSDLQGAGETQYF	TGTGCCACCAGTGATTTGCAGGGGGCCGGAGAGACCCAGTACTTC
TRBD2	TRBJ2-1	once	TRBV20-1	CSATPSGRSDEQFF	TGCAGTGCTACCCCTAGCGGGAGGAGCGATGAGCAGTTCTTC
NA	TRBJ2-7	NA	TRBV27	CASSLIGSGIYEQYF	TGTGCCAGCAGTTTAATTGGGTCAGGGATCTACGAGCAGTACTTC
TRBD1	TRBJ2-7	NA	TRBV7-9	CASSPQGATIVAGSNEQYF	TGTGCCAGCAGCCCACAGGGGGCGACGATTGTCGCGGGGAGCAACGAGCAGTACTTC
NA	TRBJ1-1	NA	TRBV20-1	CSANRAGTEAFF	TGCAGTGCCAACAGGGCGGGCACTGAAGCTTTCTTT
TRBD2	TRBJ2-2	NA	TRBV6-6	CASAGGLANTGELFF	TGTGCCAGCGCGGGCGGACTAGCGAACACCGGGGAGCTGTTTTTT
NA	TRBJ2-6	NA	TRBV27	CASSLRGNGANVLTF	TGTGCCAGCAGTCTTAGGGGGAATGGGGCCAACGTCCTGACTTTC
NA	TRBJ2-3	few	TRBV20-1	CSGPCPDTQYF	TGCAGTGGTCCGTGCCCAGATACGCAGTATTTT
TRBD1	TRBJ2-2	NA	TRBV29-1	CSVETGTVGTGELFF	TGCAGCGTTGAAACGGGGACAGTTGGGACCGGGGAGCTGTTTTTT
NA	TRBJ2-5	NA	TRBV12-3/TRBV12-4	CASSAGTGPETQYF	TGTGCCAGCAGTGCCGGCACGGGCCCAGAGACCCAGTACTTC
NA	TRBJ2-1	NA	TRBV4-2	CASSQETEQFF	TGTGCCAGCAGCCAAGAAACGGAACAGTTCTTC
TRBD1	TRBJ2-7	once	TRBV7-9	CASSLLQGKHEQYF	TGTGCCAGCAGCCTACTACAGGGGAAACACGAGCAGTACTTC
TRBD2	TRBJ2-2	once	TRBV3-1	CASSPQTSGRHTNTGELFF	TGTGCCAGCAGCCCTCAGACTAGCGGGAGGCACACGAACACCGGGGAGCTGTTTTTT
TRBD2	TRBJ2-1	few	TRBV24-1	CATSDPASGVNEQFF	TGTGCCACCAGTGACCCCGCTAGCGGAGTCAATGAGCAGTTCTTC
TRBD2	TRBJ2-1	NA	TRBV10-1	CASSAGLADYNEQFF	TGCGCCAGCAGTGCGGGACTAGCGGACTACAATGAGCAGTTCTTC
NA	TRBJ2-5	NA	TRBV20-1	CSARIMRETQYF	TGCAGTGCTAGAATTATGCGGGAGACCCAGTACTTC
NA	TRBJ2-6	few	TRBV12-3/TRBV12-4	CASSLRGQSGANVLTF	TGTGCCAGCAGTTTAAGGGGTCAGTCTGGGGCCAACGTCCTGACTTTC
NA	TRBJ1-1	few	TRBV29-1	CSVVSRLKDTEAFF	TGCAGCGTTGTTAGCAGGCTCAAGGACACTGAAGCTTTCTTT
NA	TRBJ1-6	NA	TRBV7-2	CASSRSGSSYNSPLHF	TGTGCCAGCAGCCGATCAGGGAGCTCCTATAATTCACCCCTCCACTTT
NA	TRBJ2-2	NA	TRBV6-1	CASTEGPGELFF	TGTGCCAGCACGGAGGGGCCCGGGGAGCTGTTTTTT
TRBD2	TRBJ2-7	NA	TRBV7-9	CASSFVTSGSVEQYF	TGTGCCAGCAGCTTTGTAACTAGCGGGAGCGTCGAGCAGTACTTC
TRBD2	TRBJ2-7	NA	TRBV30	CAWTGLGLYEQYF	TGTGCCTGGACGGGACTAGGACTCTACGAGCAGTACTTC
TRBD2	TRBJ2-3	NA	TRBV4-1	CASSQIGTSGSRRYAYF	TGCGCCAGCAGCCAGATCGGGACTAGCGGGAGTAGGAGATACGCGTATTTT